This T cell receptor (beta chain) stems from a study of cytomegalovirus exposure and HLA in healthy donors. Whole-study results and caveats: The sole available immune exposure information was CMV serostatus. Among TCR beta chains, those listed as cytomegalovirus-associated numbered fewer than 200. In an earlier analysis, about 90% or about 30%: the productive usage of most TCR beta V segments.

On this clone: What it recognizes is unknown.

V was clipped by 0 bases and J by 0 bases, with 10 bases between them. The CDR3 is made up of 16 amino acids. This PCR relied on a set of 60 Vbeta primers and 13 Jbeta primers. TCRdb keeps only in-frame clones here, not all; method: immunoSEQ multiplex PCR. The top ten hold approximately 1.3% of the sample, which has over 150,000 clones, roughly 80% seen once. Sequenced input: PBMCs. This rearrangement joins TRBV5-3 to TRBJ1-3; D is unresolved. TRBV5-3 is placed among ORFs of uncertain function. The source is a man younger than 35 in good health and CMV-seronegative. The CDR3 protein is CARSLDPGSSGNTIYF. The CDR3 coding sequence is TGTGCCAGAAGCTTGGATCCGGGGAGCTCTGGAAACACCATATATTTT.